A selection of T cell receptor beta chains follows, all from one sample in a study of a mutant IDH1 vaccine in newly diagnosed glioma. TCRdb's copy holds only in-frame clones and misses some; the assay was immunoSEQ multiplex PCR. The repertoire holds under 35,000 clones, roughly 87% seen once, with approximately 19% in the top ten. Sequences were derived from PBMCs, sampled from a glioma patient treated with radiotherapy, temozolomide or both. These receptors came from a man aged 30-40 years with glioma. The CDR3 runs from the conserved cysteine through the conserved F or W. A D gene is named only where the DNA matches it firmly. Clone sizes are given selectively: once, few, many, or a class where the clone is expanded.

j_gene	d_gene	v_gene	abundance	CDR3nt	CDR3aa
TRBJ1-6	NA	TRBV5-1	NA	TGCGCCAGCAGCTTGTCTGGGGATAATTCACCCCTCCACTTT	CASSLSGDNSPLHF
TRBJ2-1	NA	TRBV29-1	NA	TGCAGCGTTGAAGGTTTCGACCGAAAGAGCTCCTACAATGAGCAGTTCTTC	CSVEGFDRKSSYNEQFF
TRBJ1-2	NA	TRBV6-1	NA	TGTGCCAGCAGTGAAACATCCCGGACAGCATGGTATGGCTACACCTTC	CASSETSRTAWYGYTF
TRBJ1-3	NA	TRBV5-4	NA	TGTGCCAGCTCAGCTGGTCAGTCAGGGATAACTAACACCATATATTTT	CASSAGQSGITNTIYF
TRBJ1-1	NA	TRBV6-6	NA	TGTGCCAGCAGTTACGAACACAGTCATTTGAACACTGAAGCTTTCTTT	CASSYEHSHLNTEAFF
TRBJ1-2	NA	TRBV19	NA	TGTGCCAGTAGTACTTTCGACGGTGACGTCTATGGCTACACCTTC	CASSTFDGDVYGYTF
TRBJ1-3	TRBD1	TRBV27	NA	TGTGCCAGCAGAAATACCGGGACAGGGTATTTT	CASRNTGTGYF
TRBJ2-2	NA	TRBV21-1	NA	TGTGCCAGCAGCAAGCGAGGACCTCCGAACACCGGGGAGCTGTTTTTT	CASSKRGPPNTGELFF
TRBJ1-1	NA	TRBV27	medium-sized	TGTGCCAGCAGTCCCCAAACGACAGGACCGAACACTGAAGCTTTCTTT	CASSPQTTGPNTEAFF
TRBJ2-3	NA	TRBV6-5	once	TGTGCCAGCAGCTACTTTGGGGCTCGAGATACGCAGTATTTT	CASSYFGARDTQYF